This TCR beta chain originates from a study of T-cell memory formation after mild COVID-19. Germline CDR1 is MGHRA and CDR2 is YSYEKL. V trimming: 0 bases; J trimming: 6 bases; junction bases outside the gene matches: 0. The CDR3 consists of 15 residues. TCRdb used MiXCR to reprocess the 5' RACE reads, holding one entry per CDR3 protein. Among 350,000 to 500,000 distinct CDR3 sequences listed, more than 15% were seen once. This clonotype was seen ten or more times. The chain is built from TRBV4-1 and TRBJ1-6; 9 nucleotides align to TRBD1. The sequencing sample was made of PBMCs or a T cell subset sorted from them (not recorded which). This clonotype originated in a man aged 18 to 30 who had mild COVID-19 (a few samples of this study predate the infection). Cell type and time point are not known. The CDR3 coding sequence is TGCGCCAGCAGCCAAGAGGGACAGGGTAATTCACCCCTCCACTTT. This codes for CASSQEGQGNSPLHF.